This TCR beta chain stems from a study of cytomegalovirus exposure and HLA in healthy donors. The CDR3 covers 13 residues. From germline, CDR1 is MNHNY and CDR2 SVGAGI (reference sequence). With 4 bases removed from V and 4 bases from J, the gap between germline ends came to 9 bases. The primer mix had 60 Vbeta and 13 Jbeta primers. Authors' processing steps: In a later analysis, of 80 million to 90 million unique beta chains, about 12 million appeared in at least two donors. The method was immunoSEQ multiplex PCR; TCRdb's version includes in-frame clones alone and lacks a portion of them. The DNA was the basis for D and trimming; V, J and clone size are from that table. Across about 74,000 clones, the top ten clones capture around 7.5% of the sample.

The chain couples TRBV6-6 to TRBJ2-3, with D perhaps matching TRBD2 (6 bases). This clonotype was sampled from a female donor in good health and CMV-seropositive. The sample was PBMCs. The CDR3 DNA follows: TGTGCCAGCAGTTCCGGGAGAGCAGATACGCAGTATTTT. Amino acids: CASSSGRADTQYF.